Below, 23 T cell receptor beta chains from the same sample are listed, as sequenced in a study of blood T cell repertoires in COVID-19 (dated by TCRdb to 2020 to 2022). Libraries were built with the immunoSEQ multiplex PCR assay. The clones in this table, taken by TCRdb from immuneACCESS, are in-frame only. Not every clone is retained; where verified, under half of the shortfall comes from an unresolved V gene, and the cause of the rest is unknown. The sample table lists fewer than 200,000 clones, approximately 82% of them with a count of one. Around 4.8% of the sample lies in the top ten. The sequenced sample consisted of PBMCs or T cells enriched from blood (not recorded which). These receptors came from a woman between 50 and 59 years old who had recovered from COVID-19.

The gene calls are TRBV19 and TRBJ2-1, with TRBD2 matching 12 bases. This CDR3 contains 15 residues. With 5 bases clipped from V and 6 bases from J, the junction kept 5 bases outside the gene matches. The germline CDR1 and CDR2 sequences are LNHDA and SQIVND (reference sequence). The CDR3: CASSVLAGGLNEQFF. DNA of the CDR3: TGTGCCAGTAGTGTCCTAGCGGGAGGGCTCAATGAGCAGTTCTTC.

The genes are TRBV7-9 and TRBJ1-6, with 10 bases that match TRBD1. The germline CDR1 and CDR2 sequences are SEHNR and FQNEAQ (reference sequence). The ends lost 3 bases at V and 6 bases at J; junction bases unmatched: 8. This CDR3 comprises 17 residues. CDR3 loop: CASSFVPGTGVNSPLHF. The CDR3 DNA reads TGTGCCAGCAGCTTCGTGCCCGGGACAGGGGTTAATTCACCCCTCCACTTT. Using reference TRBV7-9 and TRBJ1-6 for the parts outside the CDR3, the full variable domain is DTGVSQNPRHKITKRGQNVTFRCDPISEHNRLYWYRQTLGQGPEFLTYFQNEAQLEKSRLLSDRFSAERPKGSFSTLEIQRTEQGDSAMYLCASSFVPGTGVNSPLHFGNGTRLTVT.

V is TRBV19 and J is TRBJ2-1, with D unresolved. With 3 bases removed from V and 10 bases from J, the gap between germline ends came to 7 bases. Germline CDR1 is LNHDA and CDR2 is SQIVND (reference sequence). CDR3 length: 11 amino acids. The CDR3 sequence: CASSMRREQFF. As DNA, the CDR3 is TGTGCCAGTAGTATGAGGCGGGAGCAGTTCTTC. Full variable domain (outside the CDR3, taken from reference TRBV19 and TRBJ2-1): DGGITQSPKYLFRKEGQNVTLSCEQNLNHDAMYWYRQDPGQGLRLIYYSQIVNDFQKGDIAEGYSVSREKKESFPLTVTSAQKNPTAFYLCASSMRREQFFGPGTRLTVL.

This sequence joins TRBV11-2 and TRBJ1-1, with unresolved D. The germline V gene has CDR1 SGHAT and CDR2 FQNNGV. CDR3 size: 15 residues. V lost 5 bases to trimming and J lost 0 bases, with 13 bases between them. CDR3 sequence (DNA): TGTGCCAGCAGCGGAGCAAATTACATGAACACTGAAGCTTTCTTT. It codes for CASSGANYMNTEAFF. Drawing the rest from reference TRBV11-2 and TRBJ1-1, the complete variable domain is EAGVAQSPRYKIIEKRQSVAFWCNPISGHATLYWYQQILGQGPKLLIQFQNNGVVDDSQLPKDRFSAERLKGVDSTLKIQPAKLEDSAVYLCASSGANYMNTEAFFGQGTRLTVV.

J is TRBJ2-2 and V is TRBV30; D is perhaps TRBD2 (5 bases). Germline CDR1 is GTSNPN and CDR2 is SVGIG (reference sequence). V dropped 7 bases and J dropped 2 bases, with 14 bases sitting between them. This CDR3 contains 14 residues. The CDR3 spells CASPGRTNTGELFF. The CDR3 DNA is TGTGCCTCGCCCGGACGGACTAACACCGGGGAGCTGTTTTTT.

CDR3 protein: CASSPLPRDSVEKLFF. In nucleotides, the CDR3 is TGTGCCAGCTCACCACTCCCCCGGGACAGTGTTGAAAAACTGTTTTTT. This rearrangement joins TRBV18 to TRBJ1-4; 7 bases are shared with TRBD1. Losses at the gene ends were 1 base for V and 7 bases for J; bases not matched to a gene: 9. The CDR3 loop spans 16 amino acids. Per germline, CDR1 KGHSH and CDR2 LQKENI.

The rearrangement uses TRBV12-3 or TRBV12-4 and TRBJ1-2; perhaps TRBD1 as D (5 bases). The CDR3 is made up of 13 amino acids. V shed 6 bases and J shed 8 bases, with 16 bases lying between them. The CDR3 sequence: CASSSGDGRGYTF. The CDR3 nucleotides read TGTGCCAGCAGCTCCGGGGACGGGAGGGGCTACACCTTC.

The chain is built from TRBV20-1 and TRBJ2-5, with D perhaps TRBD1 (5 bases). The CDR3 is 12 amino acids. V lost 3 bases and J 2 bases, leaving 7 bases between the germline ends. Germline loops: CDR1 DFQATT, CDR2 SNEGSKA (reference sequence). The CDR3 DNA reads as TGCAGTGCTAGTCGACAGCAAGAGACCCAGTACTTC. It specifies CSASRQQETQYF.

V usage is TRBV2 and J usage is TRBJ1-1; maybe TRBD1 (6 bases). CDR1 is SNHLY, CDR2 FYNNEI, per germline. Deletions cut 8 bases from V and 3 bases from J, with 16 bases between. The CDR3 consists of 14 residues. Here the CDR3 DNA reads TGTGCCAGCGCAATACAGGGTGGGGACACTGAAGCTTTCTTT. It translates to CASAIQGGDTEAFF. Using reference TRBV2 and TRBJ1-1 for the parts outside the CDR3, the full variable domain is EPEVTQTPSHQVTQMGQEVILRCVPISNHLYFYWYRQILGQKVEFLVSFYNNEISEKSEIFDDQFSVERPDGSNFTLKIRSTKLEDSAMYFCASAIQGGDTEAFFGQGTRLTVV.

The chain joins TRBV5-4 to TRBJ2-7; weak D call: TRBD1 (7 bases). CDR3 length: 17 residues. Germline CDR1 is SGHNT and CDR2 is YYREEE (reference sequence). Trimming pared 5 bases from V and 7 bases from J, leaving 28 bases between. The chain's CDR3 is CASSLTSTAGQLREQYV. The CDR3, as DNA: TGTGCCAGCAGTCTCACCTCGACGGCGGGACAGCTGCGTGAGCAGTACGTC.

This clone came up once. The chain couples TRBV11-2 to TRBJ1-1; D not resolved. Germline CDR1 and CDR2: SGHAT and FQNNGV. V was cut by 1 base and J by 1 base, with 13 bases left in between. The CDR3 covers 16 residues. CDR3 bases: TGTGCCAGCAGCTTAGTGCGTGCGGCCGCGAACACTGAAGCTTTCTTT. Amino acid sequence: CASSLVRAAANTEAFF.

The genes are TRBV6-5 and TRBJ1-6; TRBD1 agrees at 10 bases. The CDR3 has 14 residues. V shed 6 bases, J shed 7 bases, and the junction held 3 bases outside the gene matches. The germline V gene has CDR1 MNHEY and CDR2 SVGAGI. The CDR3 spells CASSWGQGNSPLHF. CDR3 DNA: TGTGCCAGCAGCTGGGGACAGGGGAATTCACCCCTCCACTTT.

Here the CDR3 reads CASTSSGRLSDTQYF. DNA of the CDR3: TGTGCCAGCACCTCTAGCGGGAGGTTGTCAGATACGCAGTATTTT. This chain links TRBV5-5 with TRBJ2-3; 11 bases align to TRBD2. The germline gives CDR1 SGHKS, CDR2 YYEKEE (reference sequence). This CDR3 has 15 residues. The trim removed 6 bases at V and 4 bases at J, leaving 7 bases unmatched.

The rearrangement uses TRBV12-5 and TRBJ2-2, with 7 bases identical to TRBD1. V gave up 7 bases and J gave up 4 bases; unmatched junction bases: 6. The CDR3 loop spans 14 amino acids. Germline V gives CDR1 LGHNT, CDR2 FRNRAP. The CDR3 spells CASAPTGTTGELFF. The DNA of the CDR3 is TGTGCTAGTGCCCCGACAGGGACCACCGGGGAGCTGTTTTTT.

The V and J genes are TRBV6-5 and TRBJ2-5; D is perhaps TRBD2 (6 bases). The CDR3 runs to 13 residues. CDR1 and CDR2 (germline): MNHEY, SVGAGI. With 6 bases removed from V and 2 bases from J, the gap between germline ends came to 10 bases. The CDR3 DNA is TGTGCCAGCAGACCGGGACTGCAAGAGACCCAGTACTTC. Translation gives CASRPGLQETQYF.

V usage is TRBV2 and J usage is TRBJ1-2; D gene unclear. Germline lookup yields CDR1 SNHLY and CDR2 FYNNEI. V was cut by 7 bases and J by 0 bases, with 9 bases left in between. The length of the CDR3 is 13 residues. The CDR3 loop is CASNSDSNYGYTF. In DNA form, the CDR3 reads TGTGCCAGCAATTCGGACTCTAACTATGGCTACACCTTC.

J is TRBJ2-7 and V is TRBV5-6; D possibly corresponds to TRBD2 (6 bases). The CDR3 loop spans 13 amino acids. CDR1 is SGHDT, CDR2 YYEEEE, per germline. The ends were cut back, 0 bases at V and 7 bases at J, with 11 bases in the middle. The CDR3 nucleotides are TGTGCCAGCAGCTTGGGGGACTCTCGTGAGCAGTACGTC. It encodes CASSLGDSREQYV.

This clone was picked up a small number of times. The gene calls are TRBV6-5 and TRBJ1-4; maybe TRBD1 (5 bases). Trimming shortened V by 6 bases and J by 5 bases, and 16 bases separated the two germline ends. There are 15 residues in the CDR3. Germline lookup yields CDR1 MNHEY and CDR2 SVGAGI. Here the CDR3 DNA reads TGTGCCAGCAGGTCAGGGAAGAGGAACAATGAAAAACTGTTTTTT. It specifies CASRSGKRNNEKLFF.

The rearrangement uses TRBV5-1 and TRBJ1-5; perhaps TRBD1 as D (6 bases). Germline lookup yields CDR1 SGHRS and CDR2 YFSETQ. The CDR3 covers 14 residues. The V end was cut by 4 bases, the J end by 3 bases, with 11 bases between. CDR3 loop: CASSPDSPNQPQHF. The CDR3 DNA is TGCGCCAGCAGCCCGGACAGTCCCAATCAGCCCCAGCATTTT.

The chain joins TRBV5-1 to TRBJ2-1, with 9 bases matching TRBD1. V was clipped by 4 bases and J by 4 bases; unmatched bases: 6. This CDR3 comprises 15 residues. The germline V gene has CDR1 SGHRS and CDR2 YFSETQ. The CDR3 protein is CASSVTGGEYNEQFF. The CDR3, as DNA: TGCGCCAGCAGCGTGACAGGGGGGGAATACAATGAGCAGTTCTTC.

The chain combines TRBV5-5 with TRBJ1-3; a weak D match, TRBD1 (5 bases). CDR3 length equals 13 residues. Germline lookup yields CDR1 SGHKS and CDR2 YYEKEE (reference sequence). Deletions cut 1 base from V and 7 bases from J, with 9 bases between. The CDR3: CASSLPGRNTIYF. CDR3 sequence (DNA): TGTGCCAGCAGCTTGCCAGGGAGGAACACCATATATTTT.

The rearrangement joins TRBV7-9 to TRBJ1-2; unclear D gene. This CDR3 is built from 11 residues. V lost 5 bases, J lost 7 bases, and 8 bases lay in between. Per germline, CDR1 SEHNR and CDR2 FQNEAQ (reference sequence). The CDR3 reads CASSQARGYTF. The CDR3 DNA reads TGTGCCAGCAGCCAGGCGCGTGGCTACACCTTC.

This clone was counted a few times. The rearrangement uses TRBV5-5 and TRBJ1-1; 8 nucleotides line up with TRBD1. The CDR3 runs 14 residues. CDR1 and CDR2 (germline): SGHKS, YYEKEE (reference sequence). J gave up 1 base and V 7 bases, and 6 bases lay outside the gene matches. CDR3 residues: CASLRQGANTEAFF. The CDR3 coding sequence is TGTGCCAGCTTGCGGCAGGGGGCGAACACTGAAGCTTTCTTT.